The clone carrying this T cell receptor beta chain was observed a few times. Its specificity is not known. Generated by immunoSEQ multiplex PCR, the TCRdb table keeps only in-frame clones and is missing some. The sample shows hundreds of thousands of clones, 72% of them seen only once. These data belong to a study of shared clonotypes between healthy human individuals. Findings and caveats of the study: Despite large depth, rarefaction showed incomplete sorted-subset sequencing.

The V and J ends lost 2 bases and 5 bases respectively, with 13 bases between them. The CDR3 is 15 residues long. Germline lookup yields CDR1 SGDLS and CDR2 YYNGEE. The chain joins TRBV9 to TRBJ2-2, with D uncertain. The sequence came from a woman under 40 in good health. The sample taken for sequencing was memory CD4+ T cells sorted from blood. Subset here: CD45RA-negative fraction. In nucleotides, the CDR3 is TGTGCCAGCAGCGTCGAGCTGGTTGGGACCGGGGAGCTGTTTTTT. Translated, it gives CASSVELVGTGELFF.